The sequence of this T cell receptor (beta chain) was determined in a study of cytomegalovirus exposure and HLA in healthy donors. The germline CDR1 and CDR2 sequences are SQVTM and ANQGSEA. The CDR3 runs 14 residues. With 4 bases clipped from V and 3 bases from J, the junction kept 5 bases outside the gene matches. It was with 60 Vbeta and 13 Jbeta primers that the PCR ran. TCRdb's table, derived via immunoSEQ multiplex PCR, lists solely in-frame clones and lacks some. The repertoire holds approximately 74,000 clones, with 60% to 70% as singletons. This chain links TRBV29-1 with TRBJ2-1, with 8 bases lining up with TRBD2. This TCR came from a man aged 30 to 39 in good health and CMV-seropositive. Sequencing was performed on PBMCs. Here the CDR3 DNA reads TGCAGCGTTGTCAAGCGGGGGAACTACAATGAGCAGTTCTTC. Protein sequence: CSVVKRGNYNEQFF.